The T cell receptor beta chain under discussion was sequenced for a study of post-analysis software for immune sequencing data. Study at large: Recorded disease courses covered relapsing-remitting, secondary progressive and progressive-relapsing multiple sclerosis. Some patients had no subtype annotation.

For this clonotype: Its matching antigen is unknown.

V was cut by 5 bases and J by 2 bases, with 22 bases left in between. Germline values: CDR1 SGHRS, CDR2 YFSETQ. The CDR3 consists of 17 residues. Study conclusions and caveats: Patients carried a handful of TRBV segments more frequently than controls did, and TRBV5-6, TRBV5-1 and TRBV20-1 were among them. The study found significantly lower normalized Chao1 diversity in multiple sclerosis patients than in controls.

Each TCR beta cDNA library carried unique molecular identifiers. TCRdb itself ran the PCR reads through MiXCR, one entry per CDR3 protein. The sample gives 400,000 to 500,000 distinct CDR3 sequences, about 39% of which show up once; less than 8% is in the top ten. The specimen sequenced was blood. The TCR sequence derives from a girl aged 2-9 years with multiple sclerosis. The chain is built from TRBV5-1 and TRBJ1-2; TRBD1 is a possible D gene (5 bases). This chain's CDR3 is CASRRGDQGVGNYGYTF. The CDR3 nucleotides read TGCGCCAGCAGACGGGGGGACCAGGGAGTCGGGAACTATGGCTACACCTTC.